The 18 T cell receptor beta chains below come from one sample, sequenced in a study of technical replicates of blood from a few donors. Profiling relied on immunoSEQ multiplex PCR, and the TCRdb table lists in-frame clones only, not all of them. Here the sample spans about 100,000 clones, 95% being singletons. Source material: T cells isolated from PBMCs. These receptors were taken from a human donor in good health.

This sequence joins TRBV5-1 and TRBJ1-1; D is undetermined. The CDR3 runs 14 residues. Germline lookup yields CDR1 SGHRS and CDR2 YFSETQ. The ends were cut back, 2 bases at V and 4 bases at J, with 12 bases in the middle. The CDR3 coding sequence is TGCGCCAGCAGCTTAACTGATCCGGGCACTGAAGCTTTCTTT. Encoded protein: CASSLTDPGTEAFF.

The gene calls are TRBV9 and TRBJ2-2; 8 nucleotides agree with TRBD2. V dropped 0 bases and J dropped 8; count of bases not matched to a gene: 6. CDR3 size: 15 residues. Germline V gene sequence: CDR1 SGDLS, CDR2 YYNGEE. Here the CDR3 DNA reads TGTGCCAGCAGCGTAGGAGCGGGGGCGCTGGGGGAGCTGTTTTTT. Translation: CASSVGAGALGELFF.

The V gene is TRBV7-2, the J gene TRBJ2-3, with 7 bases lining up with TRBD2. The CDR3 has 19 amino acids. Trimming took 5 bases from V and 2 from J; bases not matched to a gene: 19. The germline CDR1 and CDR2 sequences are SGHTA and FQGNSA. CDR3 protein: CASSGPQREKYSHTDTQYF. CDR3 bases: TGTGCCAGCAGCGGGCCCCAGCGGGAAAAGTATTCACACACAGATACGCAGTATTTT.

J is TRBJ2-1 and V is TRBV10-1; a possible D gene is TRBD1 (6 bases). Germline V gene data show CDR1 as WNHNN and CDR2 as SYGVQD (reference sequence). Trimming pared 2 bases from V and 4 bases from J, leaving 15 bases between. CDR3 length: 16 residues. The DNA of the CDR3 is TGCGCCAGCAGTGAGGTCAGGGGTCTCACATACAATGAGCAGTTCTTC. This gives the protein CASSEVRGLTYNEQFF.

The CDR3 DNA sequence: TGTGCCAGCAGCTTGTACAGTCCCCCAAATCAGCCCCAGCATTTT. Encoded protein: CASSLYSPPNQPQHF. The chain links TRBV5-6 to TRBJ1-5; unclear D gene. Deletions cut 1 base from V and 4 bases from J, with 12 bases between. The CDR3 sequence is 15 residues long. Germline V gene lookup returns CDR1 SGHDT and CDR2 YYEEEE.

The V and J genes are TRBV5-1 and TRBJ1-4; 7 nucleotides align to TRBD1. The V gene end was trimmed by 4 bases and the J gene end by 6 bases; junction bases not matched to a gene: 6. The CDR3 extends over 14 amino acids. Germline V gives CDR1 SGHRS, CDR2 YFSETQ. Here the CDR3 DNA reads TGCGCCAGCAGCCGGGGACAGCGAGATGAAAAACTGTTTTTT. Translated, it gives CASSRGQRDEKLFF.

The chain employs TRBV7-6 and TRBJ2-5; 9 bases are a match to TRBD1. The germline V gene encodes CDR1 SGHVS and CDR2 FNYEAQ. CDR3 length: 18 amino acids. V lost 2 bases, J lost 4 bases, and 14 bases stayed unmatched. The CDR3 loop is CASSLQILTGGGPETQYF. CDR3 coding DNA: TGTGCCAGCAGCTTACAAATCCTAACAGGGGGCGGGCCAGAGACCCAGTACTTC.

V usage is TRBV10-3 and J usage is TRBJ1-2; D is possibly TRBD1 (6 bases). Germline-derived CDR1 and CDR2 are ENHRY and SYGVKD. This CDR3 comprises 15 residues. V lost 3 bases, J lost 6 bases, and 17 bases lay in between. CDR3 in DNA: TGTGCCATCAGTGATTCTACTGGGCAGGGGCATGGCTACACCTTC. It encodes CAISDSTGQGHGYTF.

The rearrangement uses TRBV19 and TRBJ2-1; TRBD2 matches at 7 bases. Germline V CDR1 and CDR2: LNHDA, SQIVND (reference sequence). The length of the CDR3 is 15 residues. V gave up 7 bases and J gave up 3 bases; unmatched junction bases: 9. CDR3 bases: TGTGCCAGTACTTTATCTAGCGGATTCTACAATGAGCAGTTCTTC. Translated, it gives CASTLSSGFYNEQFF.

This clone was observed once. The genes are TRBV29-1 and TRBJ1-2; D is ambiguous. Trimming removed 4 bases at V and 4 bases at J, with 7 bases between. Germline V gene lookup returns CDR1 SQVTM and CDR2 ANQGSEA. The CDR3 consists of 11 residues. CDR3 residues: CSVGHRYGYTF. The CDR3 coding sequence is TGCAGCGTTGGACACCGCTATGGCTACACCTTC.

In nucleotides, the CDR3 is TGTGCCAGCAGCCAATATGGCGGGAGTTTAAGCAATGAGCAGTTCTTC. It translates to CASSQYGGSLSNEQFF. The chain couples TRBV14 to TRBJ2-1; 7 nucleotides align to TRBD2. The CDR3 is made up of 16 amino acids. Germline-derived CDR1 and CDR2 are SGHDN and FVKESK. V was clipped by 2 bases and J by 6 bases; unmatched bases: 10. Filled out from reference TRBV14 and TRBJ2-1, the complete variable domain reads EAGVTQFPSHSVIEKGQTVTLRCDPISGHDNLYWYRRVMGKEIKFLLHFVKESKQDESGMPNNRFLAERTGGTYSTLKVQPAELEDSGVYFCASSQYGGSLSNEQFFGPGTRLTVL.

The chain recombines TRBV4-1 with TRBJ2-7; D unclear. Per the germline V gene, CDR1 is MGHRA and CDR2 is YSYEKL. The ends were cut back, 0 bases at V and 3 bases at J, with 15 bases in the middle. This CDR3 has 16 amino acids. CDR3 protein: CASSQDPLKPNYEQYF. CDR3 in DNA: TGCGCCAGCAGCCAAGATCCATTAAAGCCGAACTACGAGCAGTACTTC.

This rearrangement joins TRBV30 to TRBJ2-2, with TRBD2 matching over 8 bases. The CDR3 is made up of 14 amino acids. V shed 6 bases and J 0 bases; nucleotides not matched to a gene: 3. In germline, CDR1 is GTSNPN, CDR2 SVGIG (reference sequence). The CDR3 DNA is TGTGCCTGCGGGGGGGCCTCGAACACCGGGGAGCTGTTTTTT. Its protein is CACGGASNTGELFF.

The rearrangement uses TRBV6-1 and TRBJ2-2, with D perhaps matching TRBD1 (6 bases). Trimming took off 4 bases at V and 3 bases at J, with 9 bases between the two ends. This CDR3 spans 14 amino acids. Looked up from germline, CDR1 is MNHNS and CDR2 is SASEGT. Here the CDR3 DNA reads TGTGCCAGCAGTGGAAACAGGGACACCGGGGAGCTGTTTTTT. It encodes CASSGNRDTGELFF.

The chain employs TRBV5-4 and TRBJ2-1; D may be TRBD2 (6 bases). CDR1 is SGHNT and CDR2 is YYREEE in the germline V gene (reference sequence). V was trimmed by 0 bases and J by 8 bases, leaving 12 bases between them. The CDR3 covers 14 residues. The DNA of the CDR3 is TGTGCCAGCAGCTTGGCACTAGCAGTGGATGAGCAGTTCTTC. It encodes CASSLALAVDEQFF.

The chain joins TRBV7-3 to TRBJ2-2, with D possibly being TRBD1 (5 bases). The length of the CDR3 is 16 residues. V dropped 1 base and J dropped 4 bases, with 13 bases sitting between them. CDR1 and CDR2 (germline): SGHTA, FQGTGA. The CDR3 spells CASSLMQGPGTGELFF. In nucleotides, the CDR3 is TGTGCCAGCAGCTTAATGCAGGGCCCGGGCACCGGGGAGCTGTTTTTT.

The sample holds one count of this clone. The chain couples TRBV4-1 to TRBJ2-4; perhaps TRBD1 as D (6 bases). V was cut by 2 bases and J by 2 bases, with 16 bases left in between. The CDR3 consists of 17 residues. Per germline, CDR1 MGHRA and CDR2 YSYEKL. CDR3 sequence reads: CASSQMPPGQTKNIQYF. The CDR3 coding sequence is TGCGCCAGCAGCCAAATGCCGCCGGGACAAACCAAAAACATTCAGTACTTC.

This clone was seen a handful of times. This rearrangement joins TRBV5-1 to TRBJ2-7; D perhaps matches TRBD1 (6 bases). The CDR3 is 14 amino acids. Looked up from germline, CDR1 is SGHRS and CDR2 is YFSETQ. The V and J ends lost 4 bases and 3 bases respectively, with 14 bases between them. The CDR3 loop is CASSPGDTSYEQYF. Written as DNA, the CDR3 is TGCGCCAGCAGCCCAGGGGACACAAGCTACGAGCAGTACTTC.